Listed below are T cell receptor beta chains from one sample, sequenced in a study of cytomegalovirus exposure and HLA in healthy donors. The assay was immunoSEQ multiplex PCR, and TCRdb's table has in-frame clones only and misses some. This sample's clone table lists approximately 30,000 clones. The sample taken for sequencing was PBMCs. These receptors were obtained from a woman aged 40 to 55 in good health and CMV-seropositive. Both conserved end residues are part of each CDR3. A D gene is named only where the DNA matches it firmly.

j_call | v_call | d_call | cdr3_nt | cdr3_aa
TRBJ1-1 | TRBV5-1 | NA | TGCGCCAGCAGCCTCGTTCCGGGGGGCAACACTAAAGCTTTCTTT | CASSLVPGGNTKAFF
TRBJ2-7 | TRBV7-8 | NA | TGTGCCACCGGACTCACTTACGAGCAGTACTTC | CATGLTYEQYF
TRBJ2-5 | TRBV6-5 | NA | TGTGCCAGCAGTAGGACAGGGAGGGCCCAGTACTTC | CASSRTGRAQYF
TRBJ1-4 | TRBV4-1 | TRBD1 | TGCGCCAGCAACCGGCAGGGACAGGGGATTGAAAAACTGTTTTTT | CASNRQGQGIEKLFF
TRBJ2-1 | TRBV14 | NA | TGTGCCAGCAGCCACGGCAGGGGCGATGAGCAGTTCTTC | CASSHGRGDEQFF
TRBJ2-3 | TRBV7-9 | NA | TGTGCCAGCAGCTTACCCCTCACAGATACGCAGTATTTT | CASSLPLTDTQYF
TRBJ1-1 | TRBV27 | TRBD1 | TGTGCCAGCGGAGGACAGGGAAACACTGAAGCTTTCTTT | CASGGQGNTEAFF
TRBJ2-2 | TRBV19 | NA | TGTGCCAGTATACAGGGAAGGACTCGGGCGTCCGGGGAGCTGTTTTTT | CASIQGRTRASGELFF
TRBJ2-5 | TRBV7-2 | TRBD1 | TGTGCCAGCAGCCTCATGACAGGGCGGGAGACCCAGTACTTC | CASSLMTGRETQYF
TRBJ2-7 | TRBV6-1 | TRBD1 | TGTGCCAGCAGAGACAGGGGAAGAGCGGCCTACGAGCAGTACTTC | CASRDRGRAAYEQYF
TRBJ2-3 | TRBV19 | TRBD1 | TGTGCCAGCGGACAGGACCTGTGGAGCACAGATACGCAGTATTTT | CASGQDLWSTDTQYF
TRBJ1-4 | TRBV25-1 | TRBD1 | TGTGCCAGCAGTGAAGAAACCGGGACAGGGCAAGAAAAACTGTTTTTT | CASSEETGTGQEKLFF
TRBJ2-3 | TRBV6-5 | TRBD1 | TGTGCCAGCAGTTCCCATGGGACAGGGGGGACAGATACGCAGTATTTT | CASSSHGTGGTDTQYF
TRBJ2-4 | TRBV7-9 | NA | TGTGCCAGCAGCTTAGGTGGGCTGGGACAGCGGGAGTACTTC | CASSLGGLGQREYF
TRBJ2-3 | TRBV5-6 | TRBD2 | TGTGCCAGCAGCTTGAGGAGCGGGAGGGCCACAGATACGCAGTATTTT | CASSLRSGRATDTQYF
TRBJ1-1 | TRBV18 | NA | TGTGCCAGCTCACGACGCGGGGGCCTGATGAACACTGAAGCTTTCTTT | CASSRRGGLMNTEAFF
TRBJ2-7 | TRBV5-6 | TRBD2 | TGTGCCAGCAACCCACCGGGGGGATGGGAGCAGTACTTC | CASNPPGGWEQYF
TRBJ2-2 | TRBV5-6 | NA | TGTGCCAGCAGCTTGTTACAGACGAACACCGGGGAGCTGTTTTTT | CASSLLQTNTGELFF
TRBJ2-7 | TRBV15 | TRBD2 | TGTGCCACCAGCAGAGATCTCCCCCCGGCTAGCGGACCCGCTCCCTACGAGCAGTACTTC | CATSRDLPPASGPAPYEQYF
TRBJ1-2 | TRBV7-9 | NA | TGTGCCAGCAGCTTAGAAGAGGTCTATGGCTACACCTTC | CASSLEEVYGYTF
TRBJ2-1 | TRBV9 | NA | TGTGCCAGCAGCGTAGGGCTCTCATACAATGAGCAGTTCTTC | CASSVGLSYNEQFF
TRBJ2-2 | TRBV2 | NA | TGTGCCAGTGCAGGGTACACCGGGGAGCTGTTTTTT | CASAGYTGELFF
TRBJ1-1 | TRBV28 | NA | TGTGCCAGCAGTGCCGGAGAGGTCAAGACTGAAGCTTTCTTT | CASSAGEVKTEAFF
TRBJ2-1 | TRBV30 | TRBD2 | TGTGCCTGGGCAGACAGCGGGAGATCCTACAATGAGCAGTTCTTC | CAWADSGRSYNEQFF
TRBJ2-7 | TRBV7-3 | TRBD1 | TGTGCCAGCAGCTTAAACACACGGGACAGGTCCGACGAGCAGTACTTC | CASSLNTRDRSDEQYF
TRBJ1-2 | TRBV19 | NA | TGTGCCAGTAGTATCACAGCATCTAACTATGGCTACACCTTC | CASSITASNYGYTF
TRBJ1-5 | TRBV15 | NA | TGTGCCACCAGCGAAATAGCAGGGGAACACCAGCATTTT | CATSEIAGEHQHF
TRBJ1-2 | TRBV6-5 | TRBD1 | TGTGCCAGCAGTGAAACAGGGGGCTCTGGCTACACCTTC | CASSETGGSGYTF
TRBJ1-2 | TRBV5-1 | TRBD1 | TGCGCCAGCAGCAACCAGGGGGTGGGTGGCTACACCTTC | CASSNQGVGGYTF
TRBJ1-2 | TRBV7-2 | TRBD1 | TGTGCCAGCAGCTTAGCGCGGGACAGCGGCTACACCTTC | CASSLARDSGYTF
TRBJ2-3 | TRBV7-6 | TRBD1 | TGTGCCAGCAGCTTAGGGGTGGGACAGGGAACAGATACGCAGTATTTT | CASSLGVGQGTDTQYF
TRBJ2-3 | TRBV2 | NA | TGTGCCAGCAGTACCCAATCGGAGTATGATACGCAGTATTTT | CASSTQSEYDTQYF
TRBJ1-2 | TRBV30 | NA | TGTGCCTGGAGTGTAAGTCGGTTGATCTATGGCTACACCTTC | CAWSVSRLIYGYTF
TRBJ2-7 | TRBV2 | TRBD1 | TGTGCCAGTGGCCTCGGACAGGGTGGTTACGAGCAGTACTTC | CASGLGQGGYEQYF
TRBJ2-7 | TRBV4-3 | TRBD2 | TGCGCCAGCAGCCAAGTCTTTAGCGGGAGCTACGAGCAGTACTTC | CASSQVFSGSYEQYF
TRBJ1-5 | TRBV18 | NA | TGTGCCAGCTCACCAGGGGAGGTCAATCAGCCCCAGCATTTT | CASSPGEVNQPQHF
TRBJ2-7 | TRBV10-2 | TRBD1 | TGCGCCAGCAGTGACGACAGGGGTGTTAACGAGCAGTACTTC | CASSDDRGVNEQYF
TRBJ1-1 | TRBV2 | TRBD1 | TGTGCCAGCAGTATCACGACAGGGGGCCCGAACACTGAAGCTTTCTTT | CASSITTGGPNTEAFF
TRBJ2-5 | TRBV2 | TRBD2 | TGTGCCAGCAGTGGTAGGGAACCCGCTCCGGGACTAGCGCCAGCAGCGGAGACCCAGTACTTC | CASSGREPAPGLAPAAETQYF
TRBJ1-1 | TRBV30 | NA | TGTGCCTGGAGTGGCGGCAGCATGAACACTGAAGATTTCTTT | CAWSGGSMNTEDFF
TRBJ1-1 | TRBV30 | NA | TGTGCCTGGAGTGTAGGGGGGGTTGAAGCTTTCTTT | CAWSVGGVEAFF
TRBJ1-1 | TRBV10-1 | TRBD1 | TGCGCCAGCAGTGAGGGACAGGGGGTAGGGACTGAAGCTTTCTTT | CASSEGQGVGTEAFF
TRBJ2-7 | TRBV9 | NA | TGTGCCAGCAGCCAAGGGCAGGGTGGGGGGACCTACGAGCAGTACTTC | CASSQGQGGGTYEQYF
TRBJ2-7 | TRBV7-9 | NA | TGTGCCAGCAGCTTGGCAACAGGTCAGCAGTACTTC | CASSLATGQQYF